This TCR beta chain was captured in a study of neurological immune-mediated disorders (dated by TCRdb to between 2018 and 2020). With regard to the full study: Using UMI-based sequencing, the study compared peripheral blood TCR-beta repertoires from patients with HTLV-I-associated myelopathy (HAM/TSP), patients with multiple sclerosis, and healthy controls. Alongside PBMC samples, the set of fewer than 110 TCR-beta libraries contained longitudinal samples, technical triplicates, and paired CD4+ and CD8+ T-cell subsets that had been sorted. The cohort comprised 68 subjects: about 15 HAM/TSP patients, around 34 multiple sclerosis patients and 20 healthy controls.

To synthesize cDNA, template-switch 5'RACE was performed with a primer carrying a 10-nucleotide random unique molecular identifier so that each TCR transcript was tagged. Over 180 million TCR-beta sequences, covering 15-18 subjects, were produced in each sequencing run. The RNeasy kit was used for extraction of total RNA. Using the KAPA Real-time Library Amplification kit, TCR-beta VDJ regions were amplified with primers for the TCR constant region and the 5'RACE anchor. Sample indexes and Illumina adaptors were added in a first PCR, after which library yield was increased in a second PCR. The roughly 650 bp TCR product was size-selected on a 2% E-gel SizeSelection system after Ampure bead purification. Before pooling, library quality was assessed on a Bioanalyzer, concentration was determined with Qubit, and library quantification was performed with the Kapa Library Quantification kit. An Illumina HiSeq 2500 sequenced the libraries paired-end 2 x 150 bp. To increase sequence diversity, about 25-31% phiX was spiked into each library pool. The original methods were these. Quality-filtered reads were processed with the UMI-based MiGEC pipeline, which removed over 80% of raw TCR sequences during error correction. IMGT germline references were used for aligning VDJ genes, and each clonotype was defined as a unique CDR3 amino acid sequence together with its V-J genes. Clonal expansion, Shannon diversity, and CDR3 relatedness (CalcPairwiseDistances, ClusterSamples) were evaluated with VDJtools, and phylogenetic trees were built with CLCbio workbench. Expanded clones were defined as having at least 8 unique UMIs, based on coefficient-of-variation modelling across technical triplicates. The public sequencing data were trimmed at Q25 with fastp and processed into clonotypes with MiXCR by TCRdb, which kept only in-frame beta chains. CDR3 protein duplicates are merged, each entry listing the most common genes and DNA. The V and J calls, along with clone size, are taken from TCRdb and not from the paper's own processing. Across this sample there are 80,000 or so distinct CDR3 sequences, with roughly 9.5% seen only once. About 1.7% of the sample belongs to the ten largest clones.

Healthy controls were blood bank volunteers in Maryland, USA. For unsorted PBMC libraries, 2 million PBMCs were used after storage in RNAlater at -80 degrees C until RNA extraction. Peripheral blood was subjected to Ficoll-Hypaque density gradient centrifugation to isolate PBMCs, which were then cryopreserved in liquid nitrogen. What the authors observed across the whole study: TCR clonal expansion was highest in HAM/TSP patients and lowest in MS patients, with MS patients falling below even healthy controls. Expanded clones from different subjects shared no identical CDR3 amino acid sequences, which suggests that TCR-beta repertoires were private in all groups.

This clonotype was picked up many times. The antigen this receptor binds is unknown. The record has no base qualities; no much larger clone is one base away. Sequenced material: PBMCs. This clonotype was sampled from a man aged 50-60 years in good health.

The CDR3 protein: CATSADSGANVLTF. The sequenced DNA: TGTGCCACCTCAGCAGACTCTGGGGCCAACGTCCTGACTTTC. This receptor chain uses TRBV19 and TRBJ2-6; too little of a D gene remains to name it. V lost 10 bases and J lost 0 bases; the stretch between them is 10 bases long. CDR1 and CDR2 were assigned from the germline V gene (reference sequence) as LNHDA and SQIVND. The CDR3 runs 14 amino acids, cysteine and phenylalanine included. Solely the CDR3 DNA is kept, with 42 bases framed from the first base.